This T cell receptor beta chain was obtained from a study of OX40 agonist ivuxolimab in advanced cancers. Study-wide context: Patients received the agonistic anti-OX40 (CD134) antibody ivuxolimab. Study findings and constraints: The CD4+ and CD8+ T cells in the blood had expanded clonally by week 6 at 0.1 to 3.0 mg/kg.

Turning to this clone: The antigen remains unidentified.

TCRdb keeps only in-frame clones here, not all; method: immunoSEQ multiplex PCR. The sample has some 21,000 clones; around 83% are singletons. This clonotype originated in an adult with an advanced solid tumor such as melanoma, head and neck, liver or kidney cancer. This material consisted of CD4+ or CD8+ T cells sorted from blood, taken in a trial of the OX40 agonist ivuxolimab.

CDR3 bases: TGTGCCAGCAGCGAATTTGGGATCCAGTTGAAGTTCTTC. It specifies CASSEFGIQLKFF. This rearrangement joins TRBV5-6 to TRBJ2-1; D remains ambiguous. Trimming took off 4 bases at V and 14 bases at J, with 19 bases between the two ends. Germline V gene data show CDR1 as SGHDT and CDR2 as YYEEEE. This CDR3 is built from 13 residues.